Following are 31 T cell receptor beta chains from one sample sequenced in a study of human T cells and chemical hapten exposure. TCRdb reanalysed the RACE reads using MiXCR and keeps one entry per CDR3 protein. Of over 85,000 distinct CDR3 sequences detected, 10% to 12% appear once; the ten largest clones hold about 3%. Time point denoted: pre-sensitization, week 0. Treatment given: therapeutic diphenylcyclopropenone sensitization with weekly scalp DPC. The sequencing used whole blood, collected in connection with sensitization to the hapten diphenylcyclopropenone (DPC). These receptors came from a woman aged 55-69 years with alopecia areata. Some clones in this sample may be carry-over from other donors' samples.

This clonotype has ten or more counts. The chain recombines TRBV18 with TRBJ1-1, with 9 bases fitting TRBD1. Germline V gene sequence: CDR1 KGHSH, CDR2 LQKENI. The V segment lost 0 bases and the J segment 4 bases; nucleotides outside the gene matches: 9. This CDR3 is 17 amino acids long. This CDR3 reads CASSPPGTGGAGTEAFF. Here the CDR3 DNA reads TGTGCCAGCTCACCACCGGGTACAGGGGGCGCGGGCACTGAAGCTTTCTTT. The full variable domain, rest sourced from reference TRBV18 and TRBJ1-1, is NAGVMQNPRHLVRRRGQEARLRCSPMKGHSHVYWYRQLPEEGLKFMVYLQKENIIDESGMPKERFSAEFPKEGPSILRIQQVVRGDSAAYFCASSPPGTGGAGTEAFFGQGTRLTVV.

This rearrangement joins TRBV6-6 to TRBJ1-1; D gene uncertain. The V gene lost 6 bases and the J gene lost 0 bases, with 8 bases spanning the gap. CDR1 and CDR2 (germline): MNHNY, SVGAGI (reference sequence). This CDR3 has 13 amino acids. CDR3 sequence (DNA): TGTGCCAGCAGATTAACTATGAACACTGAAGCTTTCTTT. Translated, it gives CASRLTMNTEAFF.

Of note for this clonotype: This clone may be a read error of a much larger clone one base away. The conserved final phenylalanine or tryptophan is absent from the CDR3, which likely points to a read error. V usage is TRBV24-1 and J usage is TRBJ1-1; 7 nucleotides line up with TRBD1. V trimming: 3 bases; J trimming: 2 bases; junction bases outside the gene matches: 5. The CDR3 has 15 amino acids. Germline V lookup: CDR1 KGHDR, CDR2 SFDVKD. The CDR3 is CATSDRQGRNTEAFS. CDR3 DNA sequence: TGTGCCACCAGTGATCGACAGGGAAGAAACACTGAAGCTTTCTCT.

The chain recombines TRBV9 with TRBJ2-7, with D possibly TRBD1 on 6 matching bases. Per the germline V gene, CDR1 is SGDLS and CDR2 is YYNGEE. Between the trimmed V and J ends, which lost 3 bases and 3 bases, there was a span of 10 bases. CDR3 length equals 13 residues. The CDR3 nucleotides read TGTGCCAGCAGCGCCCTACAGGGCTACGAGCAGTACTTC. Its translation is CASSALQGYEQYF.

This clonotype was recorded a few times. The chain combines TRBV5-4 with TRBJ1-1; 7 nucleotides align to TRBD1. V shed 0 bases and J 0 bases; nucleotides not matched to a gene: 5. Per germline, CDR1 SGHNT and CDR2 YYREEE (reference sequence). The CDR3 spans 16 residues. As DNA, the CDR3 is TGTGCCAGCAGCTTGGGCCTGACAGGGATGAACACTGAAGCTTTCTTT. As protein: CASSLGLTGMNTEAFF.

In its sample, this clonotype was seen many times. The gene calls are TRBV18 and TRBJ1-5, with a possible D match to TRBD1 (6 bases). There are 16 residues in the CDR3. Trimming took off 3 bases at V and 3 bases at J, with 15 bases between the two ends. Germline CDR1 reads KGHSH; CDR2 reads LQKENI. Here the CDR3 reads CASSPSWGQDNQPQHF. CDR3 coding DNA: TGTGCCAGCTCACCCTCCTGGGGGCAAGACAATCAGCCCCAGCATTTT.

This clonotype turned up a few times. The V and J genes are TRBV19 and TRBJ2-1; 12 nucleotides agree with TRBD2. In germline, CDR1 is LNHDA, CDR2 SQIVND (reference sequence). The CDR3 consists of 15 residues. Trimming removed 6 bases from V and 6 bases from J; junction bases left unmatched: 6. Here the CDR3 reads CASRGLAGGPNEQFF. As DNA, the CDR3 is TGTGCCAGTAGGGGTCTAGCGGGGGGGCCCAATGAGCAGTTCTTC.

The CDR3, as DNA: TGTGCCAGTAGTAATGCCGGGTACGAGACCCAGTACTTC. Protein: CASSNAGYETQYF. The gene calls are TRBV19 and TRBJ2-5; D not certain. This CDR3 contains 13 residues. Germline lookup yields CDR1 LNHDA and CDR2 SQIVND (reference sequence). Trimming removed 4 bases from V and 5 bases from J, with 11 bases in between.

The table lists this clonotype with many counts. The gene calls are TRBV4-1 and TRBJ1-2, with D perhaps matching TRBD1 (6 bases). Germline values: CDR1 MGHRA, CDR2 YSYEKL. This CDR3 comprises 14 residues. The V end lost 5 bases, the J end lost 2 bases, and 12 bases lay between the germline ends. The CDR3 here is CASSSGQGNYGYTF. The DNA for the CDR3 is TGCGCCAGCAGCTCAGGGCAGGGGAACTATGGCTACACCTTC.

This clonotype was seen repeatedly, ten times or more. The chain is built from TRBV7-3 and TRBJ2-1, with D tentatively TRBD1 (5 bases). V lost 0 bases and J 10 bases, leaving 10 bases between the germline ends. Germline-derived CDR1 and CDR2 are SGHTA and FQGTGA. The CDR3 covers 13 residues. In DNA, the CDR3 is TGTGCCAGCAGCTTAACGGTTGACAGCGAGCAGTTCTTC. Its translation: CASSLTVDSEQFF.

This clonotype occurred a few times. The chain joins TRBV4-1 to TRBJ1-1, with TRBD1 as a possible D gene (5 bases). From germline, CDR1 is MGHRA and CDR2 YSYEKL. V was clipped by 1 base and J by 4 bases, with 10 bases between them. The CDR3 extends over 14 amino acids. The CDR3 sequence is CASSQGGAFTEAFF. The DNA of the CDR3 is TGCGCCAGCAGCCAAGGGGGCGCCTTCACTGAAGCTTTCTTT.

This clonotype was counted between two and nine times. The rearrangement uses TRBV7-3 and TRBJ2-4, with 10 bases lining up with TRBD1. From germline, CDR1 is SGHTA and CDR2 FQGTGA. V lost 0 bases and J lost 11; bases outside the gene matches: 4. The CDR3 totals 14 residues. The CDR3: CASSLTGTGVVQYF. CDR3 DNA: TGTGCCAGCAGCTTAACCGGGACAGGGGTCGTTCAGTACTTC.

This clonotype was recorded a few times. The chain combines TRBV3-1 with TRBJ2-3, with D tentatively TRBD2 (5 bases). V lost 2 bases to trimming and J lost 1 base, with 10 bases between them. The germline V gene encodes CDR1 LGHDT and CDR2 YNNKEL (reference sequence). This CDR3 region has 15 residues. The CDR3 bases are TGTGCCAGCAGCCAAAGTCGGGGAGGCACAGATACGCAGTATTTT. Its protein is CASSQSRGGTDTQYF.

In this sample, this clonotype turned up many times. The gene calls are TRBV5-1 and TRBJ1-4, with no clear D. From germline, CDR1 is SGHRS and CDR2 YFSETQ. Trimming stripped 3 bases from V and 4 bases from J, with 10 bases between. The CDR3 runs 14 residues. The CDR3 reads CASSYSLNNEKLFF. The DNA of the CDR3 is TGCGCCAGCAGCTACAGCCTGAATAATGAAAAACTGTTTTTT.

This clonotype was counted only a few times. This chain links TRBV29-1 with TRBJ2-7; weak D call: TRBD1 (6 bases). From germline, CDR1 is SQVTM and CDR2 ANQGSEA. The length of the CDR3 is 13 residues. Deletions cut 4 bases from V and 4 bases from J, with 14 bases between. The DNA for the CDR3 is TGCAGCGTTGTTGGGACAAACAAATACGAGCAGTACTTC. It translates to CSVVGTNKYEQYF.

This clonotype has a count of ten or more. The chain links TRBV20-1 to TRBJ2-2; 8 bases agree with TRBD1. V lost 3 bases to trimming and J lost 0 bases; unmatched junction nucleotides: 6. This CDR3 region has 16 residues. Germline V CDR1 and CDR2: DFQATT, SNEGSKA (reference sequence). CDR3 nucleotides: TGCAGTGCTAGTGGGGACAGGAGAACGAACACCGGGGAGCTGTTTTTT. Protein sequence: CSASGDRRTNTGELFF.

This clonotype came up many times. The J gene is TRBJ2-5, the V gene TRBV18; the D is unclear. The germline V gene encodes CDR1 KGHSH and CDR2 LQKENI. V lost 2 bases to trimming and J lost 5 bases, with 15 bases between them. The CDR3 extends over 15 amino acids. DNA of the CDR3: TGTGCCAGCTCACCATCTCCCGGAAATGGGGAGACCCAGTACTTC. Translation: CASSPSPGNGETQYF.

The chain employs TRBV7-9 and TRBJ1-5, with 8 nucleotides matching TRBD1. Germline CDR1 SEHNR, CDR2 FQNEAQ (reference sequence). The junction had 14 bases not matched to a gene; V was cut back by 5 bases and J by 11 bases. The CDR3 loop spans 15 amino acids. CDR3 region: CASSPLQGDFTAQHF. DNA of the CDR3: TGTGCCAGCAGCCCGCTACAGGGGGATTTTACGGCCCAGCATTTT.

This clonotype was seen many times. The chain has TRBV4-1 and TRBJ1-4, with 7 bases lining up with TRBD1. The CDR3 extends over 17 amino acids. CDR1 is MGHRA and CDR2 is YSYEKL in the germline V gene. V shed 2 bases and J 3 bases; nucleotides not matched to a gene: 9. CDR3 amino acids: CASSQLYRQGSNEKLFF. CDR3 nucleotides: TGCGCCAGCAGCCAACTTTATAGACAGGGTTCTAATGAAAAACTGTTTTTT.

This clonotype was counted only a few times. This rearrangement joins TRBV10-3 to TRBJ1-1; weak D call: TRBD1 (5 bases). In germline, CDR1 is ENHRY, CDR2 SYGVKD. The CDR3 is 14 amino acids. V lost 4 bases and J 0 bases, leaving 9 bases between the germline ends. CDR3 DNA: TGTGCCATCAGTGCTTGGGACGTGAACACTGAAGCTTTCTTT. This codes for CAISAWDVNTEAFF.

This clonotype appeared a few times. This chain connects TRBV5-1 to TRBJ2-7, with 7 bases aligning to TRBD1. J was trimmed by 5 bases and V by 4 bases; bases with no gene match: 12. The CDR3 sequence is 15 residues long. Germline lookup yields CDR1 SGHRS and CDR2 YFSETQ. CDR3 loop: CASSLGPGGSNEQYF. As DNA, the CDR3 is TGCGCCAGCAGCCTAGGGCCAGGGGGAAGTAACGAGCAGTACTTC. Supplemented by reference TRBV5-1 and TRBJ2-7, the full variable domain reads KAGVTQTPRYLIKTRGQQVTLSCSPISGHRSVSWYQQTPGQGLQFLFEYFSETQRNKGNFPGRFSGRQFSNSRSEMNVSTLELGDSALYLCASSLGPGGSNEQYFGPGTRLTVT.

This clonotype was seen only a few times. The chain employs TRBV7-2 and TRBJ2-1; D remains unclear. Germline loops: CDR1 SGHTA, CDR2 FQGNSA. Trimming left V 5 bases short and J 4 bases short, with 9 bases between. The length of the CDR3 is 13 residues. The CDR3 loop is CASSPRDYNEQFF. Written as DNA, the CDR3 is TGTGCCAGCAGCCCCCGAGATTACAATGAGCAGTTCTTC.

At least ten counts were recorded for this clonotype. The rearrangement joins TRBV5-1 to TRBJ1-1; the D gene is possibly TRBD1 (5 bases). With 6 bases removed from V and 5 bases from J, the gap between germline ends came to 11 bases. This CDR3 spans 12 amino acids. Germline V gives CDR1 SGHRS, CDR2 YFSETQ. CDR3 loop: CASTGGVTEAFF. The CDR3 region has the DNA TGCGCCAGCACGGGAGGGGTTACTGAAGCTTTCTTT. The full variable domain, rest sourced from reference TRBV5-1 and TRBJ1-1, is KAGVTQTPRYLIKTRGQQVTLSCSPISGHRSVSWYQQTPGQGLQFLFEYFSETQRNKGNFPGRFSGRQFSNSRSEMNVSTLELGDSALYLCASTGGVTEAFFGQGTRLTVV.

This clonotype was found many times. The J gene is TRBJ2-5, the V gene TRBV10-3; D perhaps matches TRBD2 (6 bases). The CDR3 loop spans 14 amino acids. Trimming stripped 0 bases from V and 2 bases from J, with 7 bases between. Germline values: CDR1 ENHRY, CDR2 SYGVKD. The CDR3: CAISESSGQETQYF. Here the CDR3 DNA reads TGTGCCATCAGTGAGTCGAGCGGGCAAGAGACCCAGTACTTC.

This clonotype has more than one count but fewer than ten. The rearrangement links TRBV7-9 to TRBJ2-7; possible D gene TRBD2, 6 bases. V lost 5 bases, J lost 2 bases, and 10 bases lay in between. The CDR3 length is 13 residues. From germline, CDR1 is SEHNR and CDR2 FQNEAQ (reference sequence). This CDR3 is CASSPGGPYEQYF. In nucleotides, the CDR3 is TGTGCCAGCAGCCCCGGGGGACCCTACGAGCAGTACTTC.

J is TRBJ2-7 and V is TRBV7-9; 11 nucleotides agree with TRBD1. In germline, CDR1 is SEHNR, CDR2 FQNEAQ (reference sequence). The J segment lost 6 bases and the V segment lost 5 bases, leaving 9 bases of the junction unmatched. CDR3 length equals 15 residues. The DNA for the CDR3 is TGTGCCAGCAGCGCCCGGACAGGGGGCTCTATCGAGCAGTACTTC. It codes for CASSARTGGSIEQYF.

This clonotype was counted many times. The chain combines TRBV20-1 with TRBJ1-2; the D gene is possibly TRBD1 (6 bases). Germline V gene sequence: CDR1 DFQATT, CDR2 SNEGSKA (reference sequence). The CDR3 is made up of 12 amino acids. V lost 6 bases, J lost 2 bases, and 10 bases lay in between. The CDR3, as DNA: TGCAGTGCCAGCGGGGGCAACTATGGCTACACCTTC. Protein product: CSASGGNYGYTF.

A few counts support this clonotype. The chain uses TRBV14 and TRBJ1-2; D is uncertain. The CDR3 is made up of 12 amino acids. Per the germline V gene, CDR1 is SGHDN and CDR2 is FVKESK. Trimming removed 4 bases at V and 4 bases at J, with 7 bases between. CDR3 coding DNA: TGTGCCAGCAGCCCCTACACCTATGGCTACACCTTC. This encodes CASSPYTYGYTF.

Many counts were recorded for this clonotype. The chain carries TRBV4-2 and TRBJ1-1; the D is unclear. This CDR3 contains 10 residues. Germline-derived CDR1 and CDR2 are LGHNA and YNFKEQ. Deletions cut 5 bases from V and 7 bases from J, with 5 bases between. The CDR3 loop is CASSGSEAFF. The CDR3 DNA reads TGTGCCAGCAGCGGAAGTGAAGCTTTCTTT.

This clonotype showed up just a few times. In DNA form, the CDR3 reads TGCAGCGTGGCCGGACGGGACAACTATGGCTACACCTTC. This encodes CSVAGRDNYGYTF. The chain has TRBV29-1 and TRBJ1-2; the D gene is possibly TRBD1 (5 bases). V shed 6 bases and J shed 2 bases, with 13 bases lying between them. The germline V gene has CDR1 SQVTM and CDR2 ANQGSEA. The CDR3 has 13 residues.

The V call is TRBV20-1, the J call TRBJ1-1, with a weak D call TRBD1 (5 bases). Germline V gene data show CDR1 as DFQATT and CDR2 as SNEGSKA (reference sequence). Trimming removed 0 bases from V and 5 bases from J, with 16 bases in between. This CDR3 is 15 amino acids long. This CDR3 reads CSARDRAGGRTEAFF. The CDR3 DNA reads TGCAGTGCTAGAGATCGAGCCGGGGGAAGGACTGAAGCTTTCTTT.